These 10 T cell receptor beta chains were all obtained from the same sample, sequenced in a study of regulatory T cells in long-lasting Graves disease. The time point denotes: persistent/refractory GD, antithyroid drugs over 5 years with positive TRAb. Construction of the TCR library relied on RNA isolated from PBMCs. Arm-PCR of CDR3 regions and iRepertoire HTBI primers were used to build TCR beta libraries. One entry per CDR3 protein, called by TCRdb with MiXCR from the multiplex PCR reads. The repertoire holds 400,000 to 500,000 distinct CDR3 sequences, with roughly a fifth as singletons. Material: peripheral blood mononuclear cells (PBMCs), obtained when the disease was refractory, from a patient treated with antithyroid drugs. Every receptor here comes from a female donor with Graves disease.

The CDR3 bases are TGTGCCAGCAGTGAAGATCCAGGAGCCACAGATACGCAGTATTTT. Amino acid sequence: CASSEDPGATDTQYF. The chain carries TRBV2 and TRBJ2-3; no firm D call. Germline loops: CDR1 SNHLY, CDR2 FYNNEI. This CDR3 contains 15 residues. V lost 1 base and J lost 2, with 10 bases in between.

This clonotype was seen many times. CDR3 residues: CASSLAQGEVPQHF. The CDR3 DNA reads as TGTGCCAGCAGCTTAGCGCAGGGCGAGGTGCCCCAGCATTTT. V gene TRBV7-6 combines with J gene TRBJ1-5; D might be TRBD1 (5 bases). Trimming stripped 0 bases from V and 9 bases from J, with 12 bases between. Germline values: CDR1 SGHVS, CDR2 FNYEAQ. The CDR3 runs to 14 residues.

This clonotype was seen at least ten times. The chain carries TRBV27 and TRBJ1-6; D not resolved. The CDR3 consists of 15 residues. Looked up from germline, CDR1 is MNHEY and CDR2 is SMNVEV (reference sequence). V was trimmed by 2 bases and J by 5 bases, leaving 10 bases between them. CDR3 nucleotide sequence: TGTGCCAGCAGTTTAGGCGGAGTAGATAATTCACCCCTCCACTTT. Its protein product is CASSLGGVDNSPLHF.

This clonotype has more than one count but fewer than ten. The chain links TRBV19 to TRBJ1-2, with 8 bases fitting TRBD1. CDR1 and CDR2 from the germline V gene are LNHDA and SQIVND (reference sequence). This CDR3 spans 16 amino acids. J lost 4 bases, V lost 5 bases, and 12 bases had no gene match. The CDR3 is CASSLGTGLGGYGYTF. DNA for the CDR3: TGTGCCAGTAGTCTAGGGACAGGCCTCGGCGGCTATGGCTACACCTTC. The full variable domain, with the rest looked up from reference TRBV19 and TRBJ1-2, is DGGITQSPKYLFRKEGQNVTLSCEQNLNHDAMYWYRQDPGQGLRLIYYSQIVNDFQKGDIAEGYSVSREKKESFPLTVTSAQKNPTAFYLCASSLGTGLGGYGYTFGSGTRLTVV.

This clonotype was observed a few times. The chain employs TRBV4-1 and TRBJ2-7; TRBD2 matches at 11 bases. Per the germline V gene, CDR1 is MGHRA and CDR2 is YSYEKL. The length of the CDR3 is 15 residues. The J segment lost 1 base and the V segment lost 3 bases, leaving 2 bases of the junction unmatched. The CDR3 DNA reads as TGCGCCAGCAGCCATCGACTAGCGGGGTCCTACGAGCAGTACTTC. Encoded protein: CASSHRLAGSYEQYF.

This clonotype was recorded a few times. CDR3 residues: CSAGGTGGEAFF. The CDR3 coding sequence is TGCAGCGCCGGGGGAACAGGCGGTGAAGCTTTCTTT. The chain uses TRBV29-1 and TRBJ1-1; D possibly corresponds to TRBD1 (5 bases). The CDR3 spans 12 residues. CDR1 and CDR2 (germline): SQVTM, ANQGSEA. With 7 bases removed from V and 7 bases from J, the gap between germline ends came to 16 bases.

Ten or more counts support this clonotype. This sequence joins TRBV28 and TRBJ1-5; weak D call: TRBD1 (5 bases). Trimming removed 5 bases from V and 7 bases from J, with 18 bases in between. CDR3 size: 15 residues. Germline V gene data show CDR1 as MDHEN and CDR2 as SYDVKM. This CDR3 is CASSARDLVGQPQHF. Here the CDR3 DNA reads TGTGCCAGCAGTGCACGGGACCTCGTAGGGCAGCCCCAGCATTTT.

The sample holds many counts of this clonotype. The chain has TRBV28 and TRBJ1-5; possibly TRBD1 for D (5 bases). The CDR3 is 12 amino acids. Germline CDR1 and CDR2: MDHEN and SYDVKM. The V gene lost 10 bases and the J gene lost 6 bases, with 13 bases spanning the gap. The CDR3 region has the DNA TGTGCCACTCGACAGAAACCTCAGCCCCAGCATTTT. It yields the protein CATRQKPQPQHF.

This sequence joins TRBV28 and TRBJ2-1; 15 bases line up with TRBD2. V shed 1 base and J 1 base; nucleotides not matched to a gene: 11. Looked up from germline, CDR1 is MDHEN and CDR2 is SYDVKM. The CDR3 runs 21 residues. CDR3 nucleotides: TGTGCCAGCAGTTTATTGGCCCCGGGACTAGCGGGAGGACGGTCCTACAATGAGCAGTTCTTC. It yields the protein CASSLLAPGLAGGRSYNEQFF.

V gene TRBV2 combines with J gene TRBJ2-3; TRBD2 agrees at 13 bases. V lost 8 bases and J lost 2; bases outside the gene matches: 4. This CDR3 has 15 residues. CDR1 and CDR2 from the germline V gene are SNHLY and FYNNEI. CDR3 nucleotides: TGTGCCAGCTTGGGACTAGCGGGACACACAGATACGCAGTATTTT. Its translation is CASLGLAGHTDTQYF.